The rows below give T cell receptor beta chains drawn from one sample of a study of T cell responses to AZD1222 COVID-19 vaccine. Using immunoSEQ multiplex PCR, the repertoire was profiled, and TCRdb retains in-frame clones only, with some absent. The table lists tens of thousands of clones, roughly 89% of them singletons. The starting material was peripheral blood, obtained on day 0 of MenACWY control vaccination. Every receptor here comes from an adult in good health. CDR3s include the opening cysteine and the closing phenylalanine or tryptophan. D genes are given only for firm matches. Not every row has a clone size; where given, it reads once, few, many or a size class.

>-|-|TRBV12-3/TRBV12-4|TRBJ2-7
TGTGCCAGCAGTGGACAGAAAGAGCAGTACTTC
CASSGQKEQYF
>TRBD1|-|TRBV28|TRBJ1-4
TGTGCCAGCAGTTTACAGGGGGCGTCTAATGAAAAACTGTTTTTT
CASSLQGASNEKLFF
>-|-|TRBV7-2|TRBJ1-2
TGTGCCAGCAGCTTCGACTATGGAGTCTATGGCTACACCTTC
CASSFDYGVYGYTF
>-|-|TRBV6-6|TRBJ2-7
TGTGCCAGCAGTTACTCTGGGGCAGGTCTTTCCTACGAGCAGTACTTC
CASSYSGAGLSYEQYF
>TRBD2|once|TRBV10-3|TRBJ2-1
TGTGCCATTTCCGGGACTAGCGGGGGGGTGAACTACAATGAGCAGTTCTTC
CAISGTSGGVNYNEQFF
>TRBD1|-|TRBV27|TRBJ1-6
TGTGCCAGCAGTGGACCCGGGACAGGGGAAACACCCCTCCACTTT
CASSGPGTGETPLHF
>-|-|TRBV19|TRBJ1-2
TGTGCCAGTAGGGTCAGCAACCTTAACTATGGCTACACCTTC
CASRVSNLNYGYTF
>-|-|TRBV3-1/TRBV3-2|TRBJ2-1
TGTGCCAGCAGGAGAAACAATGAGCAGTTCTTC
CASRRNNEQFF
>-|-|TRBV5-6|TRBJ2-3
TGTGCCAGCAGCTTGGTTGGGAGAGGTGCAGATACGCAGTATTTT
CASSLVGRGADTQYF
>-|-|TRBV27|TRBJ1-2
TGTGCCAGCAGTACCAACGCCGGGACTGGCTACACCTTC
CASSTNAGTGYTF
>-|once|TRBV12-3/TRBV12-4|TRBJ1-3
TGTGCCAGCAGTTTTCTGCTTTTGGGAACCATATATTTT
CASSFLLLGTIYF
>TRBD2|-|TRBV20-1|TRBJ2-3
TGCAGTGCTAGTGTCTCTAGCGGGAGCCAGCGGGGAGATACGCAGTATTTT
CSASVSSGSQRGDTQYF
>TRBD2|-|TRBV10-3|TRBJ2-7
TGTGCCATTTCTAGCGGGAGCTCCTACGAGCAGTACTTC
CAISSGSSYEQYF
>-|-|TRBV7-2|TRBJ2-5
TGTGCCAGCAGCTTAGTTCCTAGCTCTCAAGAGACCCAGTACTTC
CASSLVPSSQETQYF
>-|-|TRBV9|TRBJ2-7
TGTGCCAGCAGCGTATCGGACACCCCCTACGAGCAGTACTTC
CASSVSDTPYEQYF
>-|-|TRBV10-1|TRBJ2-5
TGCGCCAGCAGCCTGGGACCGTCGCAAGAGACCCAGTACTTC
CASSLGPSQETQYF
>TRBD2|-|TRBV5-4|TRBJ2-7
TGTGCCAGCAGCCCGGGACTAGCGTTCGACGAGCAGTACTTC
CASSPGLAFDEQYF
>-|once|TRBV12-3/TRBV12-4|TRBJ1-3
TGTGCCAGCAGTTCAGGGACTGGAAACACCATATATTTT
CASSSGTGNTIYF
>TRBD2|-|TRBV29-1|TRBJ2-3
TGCAGCGTGGTACCCACCGGGAGGAGCACAGATACGCAGTATTTT
CSVVPTGRSTDTQYF
>TRBD1|-|TRBV28|TRBJ2-7
TGTGCCAGCAGCTCATCCGGGACAGGACTCTACGAGCAGTACTTC
CASSSSGTGLYEQYF
>-|-|TRBV5-3|TRBJ1-5
TGTGCCAGAAGCCCAACCCAAGGAGGGCGGAGGAATCAGCCCCAGCATTTT
CARSPTQGGRRNQPQHF
>TRBD2|once|TRBV30|TRBJ2-5
TGTGCCTGGAGTCCCCTTTTTCCCCAGAGGCGGGAGGAACGAGAGACCCAGTACTTC
CAWSPLFPQRREERETQYF
>-|few|TRBV4-2|TRBJ1-6
TGTGCCAGCAGCCAAGAGGGGGCCTGGTCACCCCTCCACTTT
CASSQEGAWSPLHF
>-|-|TRBV2|TRBJ1-6
TGTGCCAGCAGTAGGGACACGGGGTCACCCCTCCACTTT
CASSRDTGSPLHF
>TRBD2|once|TRBV6-1|TRBJ2-1
TGTGCCAGCAGTGAAGGGGGACTAGCGGGGACTAAGCAGTTCTTC
CASSEGGLAGTKQFF
>-|-|TRBV29-1|TRBJ2-3
TGCAGCGTTGAAAGCAGGGCAACAGATACGCAGTATTTT
CSVESRATDTQYF
>-|-|TRBV6-5|TRBJ2-7
TGTGCCAGCAGCTCATATCCCCCCCTGTTCTACGAGCAGTACTTC
CASSSYPPLFYEQYF
>TRBD1|-|TRBV15|TRBJ1-4
TGTGCCACCAGCAGAGATTACGGGGCAGGGGGCGCGGAACTGTTTTTT
CATSRDYGAGGAELFF
>TRBD2|-|TRBV5-1|TRBJ2-5
TGCGCCAGCAGCTTGGGTAGCGGGGGGGATGAGACCCAGTACTTC
CASSLGSGGDETQYF
>-|-|TRBV7-2|TRBJ1-6
TGTGCCAGCAGCTCGACCGACTATAATTCACCCCTCCACTTT
CASSSTDYNSPLHF
>-|-|TRBV5-1|TRBJ2-7
TGCGCCAGCAGCTTTGCCACTGGGTCTAACGGGGAGCAGTACTTC
CASSFATGSNGEQYF
>-|once|TRBV11-2|TRBJ1-1
TGTGCCAGCAGCTTAGAGGGAAACACTGAAGCTTTCTTT
CASSLEGNTEAFF
>-|-|TRBV28|TRBJ1-6
TGTGCCAGCAGTTTCGGGACTTCACCCCTCCACTTT
CASSFGTSPLHF
>TRBD1|once|TRBV7-9|TRBJ1-4
TGTGCCAGCATCACCGGGACAGCTTTCGCAACTAATGAAAAACTGTTTTTT
CASITGTAFATNEKLFF
>-|-|TRBV20-1|TRBJ1-1
TGCAGTGCTAGTAGCGGGGGCCTTTTGAACACTGAAGCTTTCTTT
CSASSGGLLNTEAFF
>TRBD1|-|TRBV5-1|TRBJ2-1
TGCGCCAGCAGCGACGGGACAGGGGGAATGAGCGAGCAGTTCTTC
CASSDGTGGMSEQFF
>-|-|TRBV4-3|TRBJ1-2
TGCGCCAGCAGCCAAGATCTGAGACGGGAACCCTATGGCTACACCTTC
CASSQDLRREPYGYTF
>-|few|TRBV10-3|TRBJ1-1
TGTGCCATCAGTGTTAAGGGGAACACTGAAGCTTTCTTT
CAISVKGNTEAFF
>TRBD2|few|TRBV6-5|TRBJ2-7
TGTGCCAGCAGGAGGGGGGCTAGCGGGAGCTACGAGCAGTACTTC
CASRRGASGSYEQYF
>TRBD1|-|TRBV5-1|TRBJ2-2
TGCGCCAGCAGCTCGGGACAGGGTACCGGGGAGCTGTTTTTT
CASSSGQGTGELFF
>-|-|TRBV5-5|TRBJ2-3
TGTGCCAGCACCTTGGCGGGGACTGCTTCCAGCACAGATACGCAGTATTTT
CASTLAGTASSTDTQYF
>TRBD1|-|TRBV10-3|TRBJ1-5
TGTGCCACCCAGGGGGCGCGGGTTGGAAGCAATCAGCCCCAGCATTTT
CATQGARVGSNQPQHF
>TRBD1|-|TRBV4-3|TRBJ1-2
TGCGCCAGCAGCCAAAAGACAGGGGGGTATGGCTACACCTTC
CASSQKTGGYGYTF
>-|-|TRBV20-1|TRBJ2-7
TGCAGTGCTAGAGAGAACGAGCAGTACTTC
CSARENEQYF
>-|-|TRBV6-5|TRBJ1-6
TGTGCCAGCAGGACCTTGAGTTCACCCCTCCACTTT
CASRTLSSPLHF
>-|-|TRBV18|TRBJ1-4
TGTGCCAGCTCACCAAACGAGCCGGGGAAAGGGGAAAAACTGTTTTTT
CASSPNEPGKGEKLFF
>TRBD1|-|TRBV15|TRBJ1-1
TGTGCCACCAGCAGAGGCGGGACAGGGCGAACTGAAGCTTTCTTT
CATSRGGTGRTEAFF
>-|once|TRBV11-2|TRBJ1-1
TGTGCCAGCAGCTTAGGTCGGGGCACTGAAGCTTTCTTT
CASSLGRGTEAFF
>-|-|TRBV12-5|TRBJ1-2
TGTGCTAGTGGTGCAACAGGGCCCTATGGCTACACCTTC
CASGATGPYGYTF
>TRBD1|-|TRBV7-9|TRBJ1-1
TGTGCCAGCAGCTTAGGACAGGGGAACACTGAAGCTTTCTTT
CASSLGQGNTEAFF
>-|-|TRBV7-9|TRBJ1-2
TGTGCCAGCAGCTTAGAAGCCTTCGACTATGGCTACACCTTC
CASSLEAFDYGYTF
>-|-|TRBV28|TRBJ1-1
TGTGCCAGCAGTACCCCGGACACTGAAGCTTTCTTT
CASSTPDTEAFF